The present TCR beta chain was sequenced within a study of blood T cells in healthy people across ages. Overall study results and limits: A conclusive naive versus antigen-experienced comparison was prevented by the unsorted PBMCs.

Together with a sample-barcoded 5' primer, a J-beta primer mix was included in a second PCR lasting about 6 to 12 cycles. Each cDNA molecule, via a template-switch adaptor with 12 random nucleotides, was tagged. TCRdb re-called the 5' RACE reads with MiXCR, one entry per CDR3 protein. The repertoire consists of approximately 830,000 distinct CDR3 sequences, with roughly 60% occurring once and the leading ten covering roughly a quarter. In regard to this clonotype: What it recognizes is unknown.

Germline V lookup: CDR1 SQVTM, CDR2 ANQGSEA. The CDR3 covers 14 residues. Trimming removed 1 base at V and 3 bases at J, with 13 bases between. The chain joins TRBV29-1 to TRBJ2-7; tentative D call: TRBD1 (6 bases). The sequencing input was blood. The clonotype comes from a man in his thirties or forties in good health. CDR3 in DNA: TGCAGCGTTGAAGGGGCAGGGGAAGGCTACGAGCAGTACTTC. It encodes CSVEGAGEGYEQYF.